One and the same sample provided the 14 T cell receptor beta chains below, sequenced in a study of control samples from healthy donors and cancer patients. TCRdb keeps only in-frame clones here, not all; method: immunoSEQ multiplex PCR. Across fewer than 250,000 clones, the top ten clones capture 2% to 2.5% of the sample. Sequencing was carried out using blood. The receptors were sampled from a woman aged 25 to 45 in good health.

The J gene is TRBJ1-3, the V gene TRBV5-1, with a tentative D call TRBD1 (6 bases). V gave up 3 bases and J gave up 0 bases, with 16 bases separating them. The CDR3 length is 17 residues. CDR1 and CDR2 from the germline V gene are SGHRS and YFSETQ. The DNA for the CDR3 is TGCGCCAGCAGCTCCTCGGGGGGCCCCACCTCTGGAAACACCATATATTTT. Its translation is CASSSSGGPTSGNTIYF.

The chain combines TRBV28 with TRBJ2-7; the match to TRBD1 covers 12 bases. The CDR3 is made up of 16 amino acids. Germline V gives CDR1 MDHEN, CDR2 SYDVKM. The V and J ends lost 5 bases and 7 bases, in that order; junction bases with no gene match: 12. For the CDR3, the DNA is TGTGCCAGCAGTCACCACGGGACAGGGGGCCGTCGAGAGCAGTACTTC. This sequence encodes CASSHHGTGGRREQYF.

The chain recombines TRBV7-2 with TRBJ2-3; D not resolved. CDR3 length: 15 residues. Trimming took off 0 bases at V and 6 bases at J, with 13 bases between the two ends. The germline CDR1 and CDR2 sequences are SGHTA and FQGNSA. In DNA form, the CDR3 reads TGTGCCAGCAGCTTAGCGCCAACCCTTATGGATACGCAGTATTTT. It codes for CASSLAPTLMDTQYF.

V and J are TRBV29-1 and TRBJ1-2, with 8 bases identical to TRBD1. This CDR3 spans 17 amino acids. The junction had 16 bases not matched to a gene; V was cut back by 2 bases and J by 5 bases. Germline V CDR1 and CDR2: SQVTM, ANQGSEA. As DNA, the CDR3 is TGCAGCGTTGAAAACACCGGGACAGGTTCTTCGGAGTATGGCTACACCTTC. It yields the protein CSVENTGTGSSEYGYTF.

CDR3 region: CASSDNSGTGGNTIYF. The CDR3 DNA sequence: TGTGCCAGCAGTGATAATTCCGGGACAGGGGGAAACACCATATATTTT. The genes are TRBV6-1 and TRBJ1-3; TRBD1 aligns across 9 bases. With V trimmed by 3 bases and J by 4 bases, 7 bases remained unmatched. CDR3 length: 16 residues. CDR1 is MNHNS, CDR2 SASEGT, per germline.

The chain carries TRBV4-3 and TRBJ2-1, with 8 bases fitting TRBD2. CDR3 length: 16 residues. V lost 0 bases and J lost 3; bases outside the gene matches: 4. Germline values: CDR1 LGHNA, CDR2 YSLEER. CDR3 amino acids: CASSQDRLAGYNEQFF. CDR3 coding DNA: TGCGCCAGCAGCCAAGACCGGCTAGCGGGCTACAATGAGCAGTTCTTC.

The rearrangement uses TRBV24-1 and TRBJ2-1; 13 bases align to TRBD2. The germline V gene encodes CDR1 KGHDR and CDR2 SFDVKD. The CDR3 is 20 residues long. The ends lost 3 bases at V and 0 bases at J; junction bases unmatched: 10. The CDR3 sequence is CATSDPPGLAGSSSYNEQFF. In DNA, the CDR3 is TGTGCCACCAGTGATCCTCCGGGACTAGCGGGGTCCAGCTCCTACAATGAGCAGTTCTTC.

The V and J genes are TRBV9 and TRBJ2-5, with 7 bases that match TRBD2. With 4 bases clipped from V and 3 bases from J, the junction kept 9 bases outside the gene matches. This CDR3 comprises 15 residues. Germline loops: CDR1 SGDLS, CDR2 YYNGEE. CDR3 sequence (DNA): TGTGCCAGCAGCTATGGGGGGGTCCAAGAAGAGACCCAGTACTTC. This gives the protein CASSYGGVQEETQYF.

V gene TRBV10-1 combines with J gene TRBJ1-2; 7 nucleotides agree with TRBD1. The trim removed 7 bases at V and 1 base at J, leaving 15 bases unmatched. From germline, CDR1 is WNHNN and CDR2 SYGVQD (reference sequence). This CDR3 spans 17 amino acids. The CDR3 coding sequence is TGCGCCAGCATAATCCCTAAAGGGGGCGTAGGTAACTATGGCTACACCTTC. Protein product: CASIIPKGGVGNYGYTF.

The genes are TRBV6-5 and TRBJ1-1; D not certain. Trimming removed 6 bases from V and 6 bases from J, with 14 bases in between. Germline-derived CDR1 and CDR2 are MNHEY and SVGAGI. This CDR3 has 13 amino acids. CDR3 in amino acids: CASSPNLGSEAFF. In DNA form, the CDR3 reads TGTGCCAGCAGCCCGAACCTAGGTTCTGAAGCTTTCTTT.

The chain carries TRBV7-9 and TRBJ1-5, with D perhaps matching TRBD1 (6 bases). Trimming removed 1 base from V and 4 bases from J, with 8 bases in between. CDR3 size: 14 residues. CDR1 is SEHNR and CDR2 is FQNEAQ in the germline V gene (reference sequence). CDR3 sequence: CASSLGTANQPQHF. CDR3 DNA: TGTGCCAGCAGCTTAGGGACAGCTAATCAGCCCCAGCATTTT.

The V and J genes are TRBV7-8 and TRBJ1-2; possibly TRBD1 for D (6 bases). This CDR3 is built from 16 residues. The V gene lost 6 bases and the J gene lost 4 bases, with 21 bases spanning the gap. CDR1 is SGHVS, CDR2 FQNEAQ, per germline. The DNA for the CDR3 is TGTGCCAGCAGTCATCATACAGGGATCCAAGCCTATGGCTACACCTTC. Its protein product is CASSHHTGIQAYGYTF.

The chain joins TRBV6-1 to TRBJ2-7; no definite D call. Germline V lookup: CDR1 MNHNS, CDR2 SASEGT. V was pared by 0 bases and J by 1 base, with 10 bases between. The CDR3 length is 15 residues. The CDR3 DNA is TGTGCCAGCAGTGAAGCGCCTCTCGCTTCCTACGAGCAGTACTTC. Amino acids: CASSEAPLASYEQYF.

As to this clone: Other nucleotide sequences in the sample specify the same CDR3. The V gene is TRBV19, the J gene TRBJ1-1; unclear D gene. The CDR3 length is 13 residues. Trimming pared 1 base from V and 1 base from J, leaving 4 bases between. Germline V gives CDR1 LNHDA, CDR2 SQIVND (reference sequence). CDR3 in amino acids: CASSIGANTEAFF. CDR3 DNA: TGTGCCAGTAGTATAGGAGCGAACACTGAAGCTTTCTTT.